This T cell receptor (beta chain) was found in a study of T cell responses to AZD1222 COVID-19 vaccine. Study conclusions and caveats: The donors showed a predominance of white British ancestry and of females, with possible underestimation of clonal diversity. At study baseline, merely over 5 AZD1222 recipients were seropositive.

With respect to this clone: The target antigen is unknown.

Germline CDR1 reads SGHNT; CDR2 reads YYREEE (reference sequence). V gave up 3 bases and J gave up 2 bases; unmatched junction bases: 4. The CDR3 spans 14 residues. Sequencing used immunoSEQ multiplex PCR; TCRdb keeps in-frame clones, though not all of them. Counted here are about 130,000 clones, approximately 93% occurring once; the ten biggest clones make up 0.9% to 0.95%. The sample here was peripheral blood, taken on day 0 of AZD1222 vaccination. The TCR comes from an adult in good health. The J gene is TRBJ1-2, the V gene TRBV5-4; 7 nucleotides match TRBD1. The CDR3 loop is CASSSPTGNYGYTF. The CDR3 nucleotides are TGTGCCAGCAGCTCGCCGACAGGGAACTATGGCTACACCTTC.